Each of the 4 T cell receptor beta chains below was sequenced from the same sample in a study of T-cell memory formation after mild COVID-19 (dated by TCRdb to 2020 to 2023). Library prep was done by 5' RACE. Reads for this sample came from an Illumina NovaSeq 6000. The raw public reads went through TCRdb reprocessing: fastp at Q25, MiXCR clone calling, in-frame beta chains kept. Each CDR3 protein gets just one entry, which takes the most common genes and DNA from the rows behind it. For this sample there are roughly 110,000 distinct CDR3 sequences; approximately 15% appear just once. The ten most abundant clones make up 35% to 40% of the sample. The sequenced material came from PBMCs or a T cell subset sorted from them (not recorded which). The receptor source for this set is a man aged 18-30 years who had mild COVID-19 (a few samples of this study predate the infection). The sample titles of this study are shuffled in the database, so cell type and time point are left out; the donor was told from shared clones.

Ten or more counts support this clonotype. The chain couples TRBV5-6 to TRBJ2-7; no clear D gene. This CDR3 region has 14 residues. V lost 0 bases and J lost 2, with 9 bases in between. The V gene's germline CDR1 is SGHDT and CDR2 YYEEEE. In nucleotides, the CDR3 is TGTGCCAGCAGCTTGGGGGCAGGCCCCTACGAGCAGTACTTC. Protein sequence: CASSLGAGPYEQYF.

This clonotype was counted between two and nine times. The V call is TRBV4-2, the J call TRBJ1-4, with TRBD1 identical over 9 bases. This CDR3 is 15 amino acids long. The germline gives CDR1 LGHNA, CDR2 YNFKEQ. J gave up 8 bases and V 3 bases, and 7 bases lay outside the gene matches. The CDR3 sequence: CASSHIGTGKEKLFF. The DNA for the CDR3 is TGTGCCAGCAGCCACATCGGGACAGGGAAAGAAAAACTGTTTTTT.

V usage is TRBV6-2 or TRBV6-3 and J usage is TRBJ2-7; the match to TRBD1 covers 7 bases. V lost 5 bases, J lost 1 base, and 5 bases stayed unmatched. This CDR3 region has 14 residues. The germline CDR1 and CDR2 sequences are MNHEY and SVGEGT. The CDR3 DNA is TGTGCCAGCAGTCACTGGACAGGTTCCTACGAGCAGTACTTC. Translation gives CASSHWTGSYEQYF.

V and J are TRBV27 and TRBJ2-3; D may be TRBD2 (6 bases). The germline CDR1 and CDR2 sequences are MNHEY and SMNVEV (reference sequence). This CDR3 is built from 14 residues. With 2 bases removed from V and 4 bases from J, the gap between germline ends came to 10 bases. The CDR3 loop is CASSLRRASDTQYF. The CDR3 nucleotides are TGTGCCAGCAGTTTACGGAGGGCGTCAGATACGCAGTATTTT.